The T cell receptor (beta chain) described here comes from a study of T-cell memory formation after mild COVID-19. Study summary: The TCR clusters were mostly specific to one donor.

The CDR3 is 17 amino acids. The germline CDR1 and CDR2 sequences are ENHRY and SYGVKD. The V end lost 3 bases, the J end lost 2 bases, and 14 bases lay between the germline ends. TCRdb used MiXCR to reprocess the 5' RACE reads, holding one entry per CDR3 protein. The table includes about 350,000 distinct CDR3 sequences, roughly 13% detected once. Sequencing was carried out using PBMCs or a T cell subset sorted from them (not recorded which). This clonotype was obtained from a man aged 18 to 29 who had mild COVID-19 (a few samples of this study predate the infection). Cell type and time point are not known. The genes are TRBV10-3 and TRBJ2-6; unclear D gene. CDR3 DNA sequence: TGTGCCATCAGTGAAAACCCTCTATGGGCTGGGGCCAACGTCCTGACTTTC. Translating gives CAISENPLWAGANVLTF.